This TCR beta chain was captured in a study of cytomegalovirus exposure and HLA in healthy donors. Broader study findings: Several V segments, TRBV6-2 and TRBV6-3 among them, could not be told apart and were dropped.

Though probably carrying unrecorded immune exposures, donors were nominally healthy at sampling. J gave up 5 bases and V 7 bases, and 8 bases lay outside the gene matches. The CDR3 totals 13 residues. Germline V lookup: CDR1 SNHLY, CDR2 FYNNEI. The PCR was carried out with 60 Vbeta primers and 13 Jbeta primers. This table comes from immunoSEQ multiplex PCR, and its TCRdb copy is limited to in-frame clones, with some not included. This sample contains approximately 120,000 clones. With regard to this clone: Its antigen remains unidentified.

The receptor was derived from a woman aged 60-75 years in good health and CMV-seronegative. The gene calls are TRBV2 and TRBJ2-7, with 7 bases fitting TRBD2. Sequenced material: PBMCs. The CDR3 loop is CASNPLAGDEQYF. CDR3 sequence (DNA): TGTGCCAGCAACCCTCTGGCGGGGGACGAGCAGTACTTC.